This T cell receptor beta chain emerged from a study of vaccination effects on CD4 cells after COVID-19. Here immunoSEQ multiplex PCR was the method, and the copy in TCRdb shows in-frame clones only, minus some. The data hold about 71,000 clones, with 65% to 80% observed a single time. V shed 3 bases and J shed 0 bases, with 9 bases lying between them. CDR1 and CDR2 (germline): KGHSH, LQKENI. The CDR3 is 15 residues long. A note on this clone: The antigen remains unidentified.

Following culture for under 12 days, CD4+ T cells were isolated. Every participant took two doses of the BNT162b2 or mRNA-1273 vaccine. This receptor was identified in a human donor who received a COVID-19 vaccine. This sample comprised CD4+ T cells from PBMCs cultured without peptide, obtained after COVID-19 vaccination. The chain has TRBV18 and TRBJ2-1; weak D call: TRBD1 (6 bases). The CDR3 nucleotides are TGTGCCAGCTCACCCCAGGGGAGCTCCTACAATGAGCAGTTCTTC. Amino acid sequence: CASSPQGSSYNEQFF.